The 10 T cell receptor beta chains listed next were all sequenced from one sample in a study of beta chain features in type 1 diabetes (dated by TCRdb to about 2018). The receptor library was made with the immunoSEQ multiplex PCR assay. The entire amount of isolated RNA was reverse transcribed using the High Capacity cDNA Reverse Transcription Kit, so the sequenced TCRB transcripts were expressed ones. The clones in this table, taken by TCRdb from immuneACCESS, are in-frame only. Not every clone is retained; where verified, under half of the shortfall comes from an unresolved V gene, and the cause of the rest is unknown. The sample profile shows about 200,000 clones; roughly a tenth of them were found once. The ten largest account for over 1% of the sample. The sequencing input was central memory CD4+ T cells from blood. Receptors were obtained from a man between 18 and 35 years old in good health.

J is TRBJ2-3 and V is TRBV7-2, with TRBD2 matching 10 bases. The CDR3 extends over 17 amino acids. Germline V CDR1 and CDR2: SGHTA, FQGNSA. The trim removed 5 bases at V and 6 bases at J, leaving 14 bases unmatched. The CDR3, as DNA: TGTGCCAGCAGCCTCACTATAGGAGCGGGAGGGCCGGATACGCAGTATTTT. It codes for CASSLTIGAGGPDTQYF.

This clone was detected a few times. V usage is TRBV7-2 and J usage is TRBJ2-1; tentatively, D is TRBD2 (6 bases). The CDR3 runs to 18 residues. Between the trimmed V and J ends, which lost 0 bases and 1 base, there was a span of 16 bases. Germline CDR1 is SGHTA and CDR2 is FQGNSA. This CDR3 reads CASSLAHRGVKSYNEQFF. The CDR3 DNA sequence: TGTGCCAGCAGCTTAGCGCACCGCGGGGTTAAGTCCTACAATGAGCAGTTCTTC.

This clone was picked up a small number of times. V is TRBV6-5 and J is TRBJ1-5; D perhaps matches TRBD1 (6 bases). Germline CDR1 and CDR2: MNHEY and SVGAGI. Trimming removed 2 bases from V and 6 bases from J, with 11 bases in between. The CDR3 is 14 amino acids. CDR3 protein: CASSYAEGGQPQHF. CDR3 bases: TGTGCCAGCAGTTACGCCGAAGGGGGTCAGCCCCAGCATTTT.

This clone was observed a few times. This rearrangement joins TRBV25-1 to TRBJ2-4; 7 bases map to TRBD2. The CDR3 runs 18 residues. V lost 1 base and J lost 8; bases outside the gene matches: 17. CDR1 is MGHDK, CDR2 SYGVNS, per germline. The CDR3 loop reads CASSEWTGKTSEGHIQYF. As DNA, the CDR3 is TGTGCCAGCAGTGAATGGACTGGGAAAACTAGCGAGGGGCACATTCAGTACTTC.

V and J are TRBV5-6 and TRBJ2-1, with 9 bases fitting TRBD2. With V trimmed by 2 bases and J by 8 bases, 5 bases remained unmatched. Germline V lookup: CDR1 SGHDT, CDR2 YYEEEE. The CDR3 totals 14 residues. The CDR3, as DNA: TGTGCCAGCAGCTTCGGCGGGAGGGCAGATGAGCAGTTCTTC. Translation gives CASSFGGRADEQFF.

This clone was seen only a few times. CDR3 amino acids: CASSQGLRASLYF. The CDR3 DNA reads as TGTGCCAGCAGCCAAGGTTTGCGAGCGTCACTTTACTTC. The chain has TRBV9 and TRBJ2-7, with D uncertain. The CDR3 is 13 residues long. V dropped 4 bases and J dropped 13 bases, with 21 bases sitting between them. The V gene's germline CDR1 is SGDLS and CDR2 YYNGEE.

This chain connects TRBV30 to TRBJ1-3, with D possibly matching TRBD1 (5 bases). Per the germline V gene, CDR1 is GTSNPN and CDR2 is SVGIG (reference sequence). Trimming stripped 0 bases from V and 4 bases from J, with 13 bases between. CDR3 size: 15 residues. CDR3 residues: CAWSVSRGTGNTIYF. The CDR3 DNA follows: TGTGCCTGGAGTGTATCACGAGGGACGGGAAACACCATATATTTT.

The chain carries TRBV13 and TRBJ2-3; no firm D call. CDR1 PRHDT and CDR2 FYEKMQ come from the germline V gene (reference sequence). The V end lost 3 bases, the J end lost 0 bases, and 13 bases lay between the germline ends. The CDR3 runs to 16 residues. The CDR3 reads CASSLRRRDSTDTQYF. The CDR3 coding sequence is TGTGCCAGCAGCTTGAGAAGGAGAGATAGCACAGATACGCAGTATTTT.

The chain combines TRBV7-6 with TRBJ2-1; the D gene could be TRBD1 or TRBD2 (5 bases each). V was pared by 5 bases and J by 8 bases, with 22 bases between. This CDR3 comprises 16 residues. Germline V gene lookup returns CDR1 SGHVS and CDR2 FNYEAQ. The CDR3 coding sequence is TGTGCCAGCAGCCCCCAAACGGGGCTCACTGGCCATGAGCAGTTCTTC. Encoded protein: CASSPQTGLTGHEQFF. Supplemented by reference TRBV7-6 and TRBJ2-1, the full variable domain reads GAGVSQSPRYKVTKRGQDVALRCDPISGHVSLYWYRQALGQGPEFLTYFNYEAQQDKSGLPNDRFSAERPEGSISTLTIQRTEQRDSAMYRCASSPQTGLTGHEQFFGPGTRLTVL.

This clone was counted many times. The rearrangement joins TRBV29-1 to TRBJ2-1; a weak D match, TRBD1 (5 bases). Looked up from germline, CDR1 is SQVTM and CDR2 is ANQGSEA. Trimming took 0 bases from V and 5 from J, leaving 11 bases between them. The CDR3 extends over 14 amino acids. As DNA, the CDR3 is TGCAGCGTTGAAGACGCCGACAGAAACAATGAGCAGTTCTTC. Translation: CSVEDADRNNEQFF.